The rows below give T cell receptor beta chains drawn from one sample of a study of cytomegalovirus exposure and HLA in healthy donors. Assay: immunoSEQ multiplex PCR; the TCRdb copy retains only in-frame clones and omits some. The repertoire holds some 180,000 clones, with about 80% as singletons. Sequencing input: PBMCs. These receptors were taken from a woman younger than 45 in good health and CMV-seronegative. Each CDR3 is given with its conserved first and last residue. D genes are given only for firm matches. Size is omitted from some rows. Given values are once, few, many or a class for expanded clones.

j_call v_call d_call clone_size cdr3_aa cdr3_nt
TRBJ2-3 TRBV5-8 TRBD2 . CASSAGTSGGVGTDTQYF TGTGCCAGCAGCGCTGGGACTAGCGGGGGGGTGGGCACAGATACGCAGTATTTT
TRBJ2-3 TRBV7-8 . . CASSPRGFPTDTQYF TGTGCCAGCAGCCCCAGGGGTTTTCCCACAGATACGCAGTATTTT
TRBJ1-2 TRBV7-9 TRBD1 . CAGAQDRGDGYTF TGTGCCGGCGCCCAGGACAGGGGAGATGGCTACACCTTC
TRBJ1-6 TRBV19 TRBD1 . CASSDRASNSPLHF TGTGCCAGCTCGGACAGGGCTTCTAATTCACCCCTCCACTTT
TRBJ1-1 TRBV4-1 TRBD1 . CASSQVAQGALEAFF TGCGCCAGCAGCCAAGTCGCTCAGGGGGCCCTTGAAGCTTTCTTT
TRBJ2-5 TRBV30 . . CAWNPGRGETQYF TGTGCCTGGAATCCAGGACGGGGAGAGACCCAGTACTTC
TRBJ2-1 TRBV9 . . CASSVGVQGYEQFF TGTGCCAGCAGCGTAGGGGTCCAGGGGTATGAGCAGTTCTTC
TRBJ1-2 TRBV19 . . CASTFARADYGYTF TGTGCCAGTACGTTCGCACGCGCGGACTATGGCTACACCTTC
TRBJ1-1 TRBV2 . . CASSEVGGSFNPSEAFF TGTGCCAGCAGTGAAGTTGGGGGGTCATTCAATCCGAGTGAAGCTTTCTTT
TRBJ1-5 TRBV6-5 TRBD1 . CASRTGGAPDQPQHF TGTGCCAGCAGGACAGGGGGCGCGCCGGACCAGCCCCAGCATTTT
TRBJ1-3 TRBV2 . . CASRLTDSGNTIYF TGTGCCAGCAGGTTGACAGACTCTGGAAACACCATATATTTT
TRBJ2-7 TRBV5-1 TRBD1 . CASSFTGGDEQYF TGCGCCAGCAGCTTTACAGGGGGCGACGAGCAGTACTTC
TRBJ1-1 TRBV7-3 . . CASSLNPGSNTEAFF TGTGCCAGCAGCTTAAATCCGGGTTCAAACACTGAAGCTTTCTTT
TRBJ2-6 TRBV2 TRBD1 . CASIPRTGGLSGANVLTF TGTGCCAGCATACCACGGACAGGGGGCCTCTCTGGGGCCAACGTCCTGACTTTC
TRBJ1-3 TRBV4-3 TRBD1 . CASSHGLAQGNTIYF TGCGCCAGCAGCCACGGACTGGCACAGGGGAACACCATATATTTT
TRBJ2-2 TRBV30 . . CAWSNTRTGELFF TGTGCCTGGAGTAACACACGCACCGGGGAGCTGTTTTTT
TRBJ2-7 TRBV6-5 . . CASSYWSGGFYEQYF TGTGCCAGCAGTTACTGGTCAGGGGGGTTCTACGAGCAGTACTTC
TRBJ2-1 TRBV11-1 . . CASSHDYYEQFF TGTGCCAGCAGCCATGACTATTATGAGCAGTTCTTC
TRBJ2-7 TRBV7-2 TRBD1 . CASRRTGEGQYF TGTGCCAGCAGGCGGACAGGGGAGGGGCAGTACTTC
TRBJ2-3 TRBV19 . few CASRRTDTQYF TGTGCCAGTAGGAGGACAGATACGCAGTATTTT
TRBJ1-1 TRBV30 . . CAWRGTGQGTEAFF TGTGCCTGGAGAGGGACGGGGCAGGGGACTGAAGCTTTCTTT
TRBJ2-2 TRBV14 . . CASSPGPRGRAGELFF TGTGCCAGCAGCCCGGGGCCCAGGGGCCGAGCCGGGGAGCTGTTTTTT